One sample yielded the 24 T cell receptor beta chains listed below, sequenced in a study of T cells after yellow fever vaccination. TCRdb reprocessed the 5' RACE reads via MiXCR and lists one record per CDR3 protein. The sample yields some 560,000 distinct CDR3 sequences, 19% seen once. The sample was PBMCs, taken 15 days after the yellow fever booster vaccination. These TCRs come from a man aged 25-45 years who received the YFV17D yellow fever vaccine.

This chain uses TRBV20-1 with TRBJ2-5, with D uncertain. Germline lookup yields CDR1 DFQATT and CDR2 SNEGSKA (reference sequence). The CDR3 is 14 residues long. Trimming stripped 4 bases from V and 3 bases from J, with 15 bases between. In DNA, the CDR3 is TGCAGTGCTATTGTGGGTGGGCTAAAAGAGACCCAGTACTTC. Translated, it gives CSAIVGGLKETQYF.

The J gene is TRBJ2-1, the V gene TRBV20-1, with 8 nucleotides matching TRBD2. This CDR3 region has 14 residues. The germline gives CDR1 DFQATT, CDR2 SNEGSKA (reference sequence). V lost 6 bases to trimming and J lost 6 bases; unmatched junction nucleotides: 10. The CDR3 sequence is CSASGTRSFNEQFF. The CDR3, as DNA: TGCAGTGCCTCCGGGACTAGGTCTTTCAATGAGCAGTTCTTC.

The genes are TRBV7-9 and TRBJ2-3; weak D call: TRBD2 (5 bases). Trimming removed 3 bases from V and 4 bases from J, with 14 bases in between. The CDR3 covers 15 residues. CDR1 and CDR2 from the germline V gene are SEHNR and FQNEAQ (reference sequence). The CDR3 DNA is TGTGCCAGCAGCTTCGGGGAGCGGATCTCAGATACGCAGTATTTT. This translates into CASSFGERISDTQYF.

A few counts support this clonotype. The chain employs TRBV7-2 and TRBJ2-7, with unresolved D. This CDR3 has 13 amino acids. The germline CDR1 and CDR2 sequences are SGHTA and FQGNSA. V gave up 3 bases and J gave up 3 bases, with 9 bases separating them. CDR3 residues: CASSFLKDYEQYF. In nucleotides, the CDR3 is TGTGCCAGCAGCTTTCTCAAGGACTACGAGCAGTACTTC. Together with reference TRBV7-2 and TRBJ2-7, the CDR3 gives the full variable domain: GAGVSQSPSNKVTEKGKDVELRCDPISGHTALYWYRQSLGQGLEFLIYFQGNSAPDKSGLPSDRFSAERTGGSVSTLTIQRTQQEDSAVYLCASSFLKDYEQYFGPGTRLTVT.

A few counts support this clonotype. In DNA form, the CDR3 reads TGTGCCAGCTCGCGGACAGGGGGCTCCTATGGCTACACCTTC. Translating it yields CASSRTGGSYGYTF. The V and J genes are TRBV18 and TRBJ1-2, with 11 bases that match TRBD1. From germline, CDR1 is KGHSH and CDR2 LQKENI. Trimming cost V 6 bases and J 4 bases; bases outside gene matches: 4. The CDR3 length is 14 residues.

This clonotype appeared a few times. The J gene is TRBJ2-5, the V gene TRBV20-1, with D uncertain. The CDR3 loop spans 12 amino acids. Germline V gene lookup returns CDR1 DFQATT and CDR2 SNEGSKA (reference sequence). Trimming took 1 base from V and 10 from J, leaving 13 bases between them. CDR3 residues: CSARGASQDQYF. The CDR3 bases are TGCAGTGCTAGAGGGGCCTCCCAGGACCAGTACTTC.

This clonotype came up a few times. CDR3 nucleotides: TGTGCCAGCACCAACTGGAGGAGCCTTCAAGAGACCCAGTACTTC. This sequence encodes CASTNWRSLQETQYF. V usage is TRBV6-1 and J usage is TRBJ2-5; TRBD2 might be the D (5 bases). Trimming removed 7 bases from V and 2 bases from J, with 17 bases in between. Germline-derived CDR1 and CDR2 are MNHNS and SASEGT. There are 15 residues in the CDR3.

This clonotype occurred a few times. The chain couples TRBV2 to TRBJ2-2; D is unclear. CDR1 and CDR2 from the germline V gene are SNHLY and FYNNEI. This CDR3 has 11 residues. The CDR3 is CAIIWTGELFF. The CDR3 region has the DNA TGTGCTATCATTTGGACCGGGGAGCTGTTTTTT.

The V gene is TRBV28, the J gene TRBJ2-7, with D maybe TRBD2 (6 bases). This CDR3 is built from 15 residues. Germline V CDR1 and CDR2: MDHEN, SYDVKM. With 4 bases removed from V and 5 bases from J, the gap between germline ends came to 18 bases. In DNA form, the CDR3 reads TGTGCCAGCAGTTACCTGATGGGGGGAGCGGACGAGCAGTACTTC. This codes for CASSYLMGGADEQYF. The variable domain in full, with the rest retrieved from reference TRBV28 and TRBJ2-7, is DVKVTQSSRYLVKRTGEKVFLECVQDMDHENMFWYRQDPGLGLRLIYFSYDVKMKEKGDIPEGYSVSREKKERFSLILESASTNQTSMYLCASSYLMGGADEQYFGPGTRLTVT.

This clonotype was recorded at least ten times. The J gene is TRBJ1-2, the V gene TRBV29-1, with unresolved D. Germline CDR1 is SQVTM and CDR2 is ANQGSEA. The CDR3 sequence is 15 residues long. The V and J ends lost 1 base and 2 bases respectively, with 14 bases between them. CDR3 sequence (DNA): TGCAGCGTTGAAGGCGACTACCAGCGGAACTATGGCTACACCTTC. Translating gives CSVEGDYQRNYGYTF.

Only a few counts were recorded for this clonotype. This chain uses TRBV12-3 or TRBV12-4 with TRBJ2-2; TRBD2 is a possible D gene (7 bases). This CDR3 is built from 15 residues. Deletions cut 7 bases from V and 0 bases from J, with 12 bases between. CDR3 sequence reads: CASKGGGANTGELFF. The DNA of the CDR3 is TGTGCCAGCAAGGGCGGGGGCGCGAACACCGGGGAGCTGTTTTTT.

V is TRBV6-4 and J is TRBJ2-1, with D unresolved. Germline V CDR1 and CDR2: MRHNA, SNTAGT. With 0 bases removed from V and 5 bases from J, the gap between germline ends came to 17 bases. The CDR3 has 17 amino acids. In nucleotides, the CDR3 is TGTGCCAGCAGTGACTCCTACCAAGTCGAAGGGAACAATGAGCAGTTCTTC. It yields the protein CASSDSYQVEGNNEQFF.

J is TRBJ1-1 and V is TRBV7-8; no definite D call. Germline V gene data show CDR1 as SGHVS and CDR2 as FQNEAQ. Deletions cut 1 base from V and 4 bases from J, with 16 bases between. The CDR3 has 16 residues. CDR3 sequence (DNA): TGTGCCAGCAGCTTAGTCCCACGGGAGGGTTCCACTGAAGCTTTCTTT. Translation: CASSLVPREGSTEAFF.

J is TRBJ2-3 and V is TRBV6-5, with D tentatively TRBD1 or TRBD2 (6 bases each). This CDR3 spans 15 amino acids. V shed 0 bases and J shed 1 base, with 8 bases lying between them. Germline CDR1 reads MNHEY; CDR2 reads SVGAGI. The CDR3 loop is CASSYSGGRTDTQYF. Here the CDR3 DNA reads TGTGCCAGCAGTTACTCCGGGGGCCGCACAGATACGCAGTATTTT.

Only a few counts were recorded for this clonotype. The DNA for the CDR3 is TGTGCCAGCAGTTACGTGGGAGGCTACGAGCAGTACTTC. It yields the protein CASSYVGGYEQYF. The gene calls are TRBV6-2 or TRBV6-3 and TRBJ2-7; weak D call: TRBD2 (6 bases). This CDR3 has 13 amino acids. Trimming took off 2 bases at V and 3 bases at J, with 8 bases between the two ends. The germline CDR1 and CDR2 sequences are MNHEY and SVGEGT.

In its sample, this clonotype was seen many times. The rearrangement joins TRBV20-1 to TRBJ2-2; D gene uncertain. Deletions cut 1 base from V and 4 bases from J, with 7 bases between. Germline V gene sequence: CDR1 DFQATT, CDR2 SNEGSKA (reference sequence). The CDR3 loop spans 13 amino acids. The CDR3 sequence: CSARGPGTGELFF. For the CDR3, the DNA is TGCAGTGCTAGAGGGCCGGGCACCGGGGAGCTGTTTTTT.

This clonotype was detected ten times or more. The gene calls are TRBV7-2 and TRBJ2-4; TRBD2 aligns across 9 bases. The CDR3 spans 12 residues. The V gene's germline CDR1 is SGHTA and CDR2 FQGNSA. V lost 1 base, J lost 12 bases, and 1 base stayed unmatched. For the CDR3, the DNA is TGTGCCAGCAGCTTAGAGCGGGGGGCTCAGTACTTC. The encoded protein is CASSLERGAQYF.

This clonotype showed up just a few times. The CDR3 sequence is CATSDTRSGSTQVELFF. For the CDR3, the DNA is TGTGCCACCAGTGATACCCGTAGCGGGAGCACCCAAGTGGAGCTGTTTTTT. The rearrangement uses TRBV24-1 and TRBJ2-2; 9 bases fit TRBD2. Trimming cost V 3 bases and J 10 bases; bases outside gene matches: 14. In germline, CDR1 is KGHDR, CDR2 SFDVKD. This CDR3 spans 17 amino acids.

This clonotype was seen more than once but under ten times. The chain recombines TRBV10-3 with TRBJ2-7, with D tentatively TRBD2 (6 bases). V lost 6 bases, J lost 5 bases, and 20 bases lay in between. The germline V gene encodes CDR1 ENHRY and CDR2 SYGVKD. The CDR3 is 15 amino acids. The CDR3 coding sequence is TGTGCCATCAGGGACCAGGGTGGGGGGAGAAACGAGCAGTACTTC. Its translation is CAIRDQGGGRNEQYF.

The V and J genes are TRBV7-9 and TRBJ2-1; D unclear. Trimming stripped 1 base from V and 7 bases from J, with 14 bases between. There are 15 residues in the CDR3. CDR1 SEHNR and CDR2 FQNEAQ come from the germline V gene (reference sequence). In DNA form, the CDR3 reads TGTGCCAGCAGCTTAGAGGGTCTGGGGTCGAATGAGCAGTTCTTC. This gives the protein CASSLEGLGSNEQFF.

This clonotype was seen a few times. J is TRBJ1-5 and V is TRBV6-2 or TRBV6-3; D is uncertain. Germline V CDR1 and CDR2: MNHEY, SVGEGT. The CDR3 is made up of 14 amino acids. The V and J ends lost 6 bases and 5 bases respectively, with 14 bases between them. CDR3 protein: CASSRPGRDQPQHF. The CDR3 DNA is TGTGCCAGCAGCAGGCCCGGTCGGGATCAGCCCCAGCATTTT.

This clonotype was counted a few times. The chain couples TRBV30 to TRBJ1-4; D is perhaps TRBD1 (5 bases). Deletions cut 0 bases from V and 3 bases from J, with 11 bases between. Germline CDR1 GTSNPN, CDR2 SVGIG (reference sequence). The CDR3 spans 15 residues. CDR3 nucleotides: TGTGCCTGGAGTGTGGGGACTGGTGCTAATGAAAAACTGTTTTTT. Its protein product is CAWSVGTGANEKLFF.

The chain carries TRBV5-1 and TRBJ2-1; D may be TRBD1 or TRBD2 (5 bases each). Germline V gives CDR1 SGHRS, CDR2 YFSETQ. The CDR3 has 16 residues. V dropped 0 bases and J dropped 0 bases, with 10 bases sitting between them. The chain's CDR3 is CASSLDEGSSYNEQFF. CDR3 coding DNA: TGCGCCAGCAGCTTGGATGAGGGGAGCTCCTACAATGAGCAGTTCTTC.

This clonotype showed up just a few times. The rearrangement joins TRBV24-1 to TRBJ2-3; perhaps TRBD1 as D (5 bases). The CDR3 loop spans 16 amino acids. V was shortened by 9 bases and J by 4 bases, with 22 bases between the two germline ends. Germline V gene data show CDR1 as KGHDR and CDR2 as SFDVKD. CDR3 sequence: CATSPRATTGADTQYF. CDR3 coding DNA: TGTGCCACCTCCCCCAGGGCCACTACTGGAGCAGATACGCAGTATTTT.